These 29 T cell receptor beta chains were all obtained from the same sample, sequenced in a study of blood T cell repertoires in COVID-19 (TCRdb year 2020). Receptors were amplified or captured by the immunoSEQ multiplex PCR assay. TCRdb re-hosts the immuneACCESS table, in-frame sequences only. Its copies lack some clones; in the studies checked, an unresolved V gene accounts for under half of them, and the cause for the rest is not known. Present in this sample are about 190,000 clones, over 75% of which were seen just once. The ten top clones hold approximately 13% of the sample. Input material: peripheral blood. These receptors were collected from a woman between 50 and 59 years old with acute or convalescent COVID-19.

This rearrangement joins TRBV18 to TRBJ1-5; 9 nucleotides line up with TRBD1. This CDR3 comprises 17 residues. V trimming: 1 base; J trimming: 2 bases; junction bases outside the gene matches: 6. Germline V gene data show CDR1 as KGHSH and CDR2 as LQKENI. The CDR3, as DNA: TGTGCCAGCTCACCACGGGCTAGACAGGGGGGCAATCAGCCCCAGCATTTT. This gives the protein CASSPRARQGGNQPQHF.

In this sample, this clone turned up a few times. The V gene is TRBV19, the J gene TRBJ1-2, with D maybe TRBD1 (6 bases). The CDR3 covers 14 residues. Germline lookup yields CDR1 LNHDA and CDR2 SQIVND (reference sequence). The V end lost 3 bases, the J end lost 3 bases, and 11 bases lay between the germline ends. CDR3 nucleotide sequence: TGTGCCAGTAGTATCCAGGGGCCTTACTATGGCTACACCTTC. Its protein product is CASSIQGPYYGYTF.

This chain connects TRBV10-1 to TRBJ1-1, with 7 bases identical to TRBD1. Germline CDR1 WNHNN, CDR2 SYGVQD (reference sequence). The CDR3 is 13 amino acids. J was trimmed by 6 bases and V by 1 base; bases with no gene match: 2. CDR3 residues: CASSELGGSEAFF. As DNA, the CDR3 is TGCGCCAGCAGTGAGTTAGGGGGCTCTGAAGCTTTCTTT.

The chain carries TRBV25-1 and TRBJ2-7; D uncertain. V was cut by 8 bases and J by 3 bases, with 11 bases left in between. Germline V lookup: CDR1 MGHDK, CDR2 SYGVNS. The CDR3 has 12 residues. The CDR3, as DNA: TGTGCCAGCTCGCCTTACGGCTACGAGCAGTACTTC. Encoded protein: CASSPYGYEQYF.

This chain uses TRBV30 with TRBJ1-5; TRBD1 might be the D (6 bases). The ends were cut back, 2 bases at V and 7 bases at J, with 18 bases in the middle. The germline V gene has CDR1 GTSNPN and CDR2 SVGIG (reference sequence). The CDR3 sequence is 15 residues long. CDR3 sequence: CAWSPKSTGSQPQHF. The CDR3 region has the DNA TGTGCCTGGAGTCCAAAATCCACAGGGAGCCAGCCCCAGCATTTT.

This rearrangement joins TRBV7-2 to TRBJ2-2; the match to TRBD2 covers 8 bases. Germline loops: CDR1 SGHTA, CDR2 FQGNSA. V lost 5 bases and J lost 6; bases outside the gene matches: 17. This CDR3 is built from 18 residues. The CDR3 DNA reads as TGTGCCAGCAGCCCAGAAGATAGGACTAGCTTTGTCGCCGGGGAGCTGTTTTTT. Its protein is CASSPEDRTSFVAGELFF.

The sample holds one count of this clone. The CDR3 region is CSVAGQGYGYTF. The CDR3 bases are TGCAGCGTTGCGGGACAGGGCTATGGCTACACCTTC. This chain links TRBV29-1 with TRBJ1-2, with 9 bases that match TRBD1. The J segment lost 4 bases and the V segment lost 4 bases, leaving 1 base of the junction unmatched. The CDR3 is 12 amino acids. Germline lookup yields CDR1 SQVTM and CDR2 ANQGSEA.

The chain recombines TRBV18 with TRBJ1-5, with D possibly being TRBD1 (6 bases). Germline V gene data show CDR1 as KGHSH and CDR2 as LQKENI. This CDR3 comprises 17 residues. V lost 2 bases, J lost 5 bases, and 19 bases lay in between. The CDR3 spells CASSPLSGIRGDQPQHF. CDR3 DNA sequence: TGTGCCAGCTCACCATTATCTGGGATCAGGGGCGATCAGCCCCAGCATTTT. The full variable domain, with the rest looked up from reference TRBV18 and TRBJ1-5, is NAGVMQNPRHLVRRRGQEARLRCSPMKGHSHVYWYRQLPEEGLKFMVYLQKENIIDESGMPKERFSAEFPKEGPSILRIQQVVRGDSAAYFCASSPLSGIRGDQPQHFGDGTRLSIL.

The J gene is TRBJ2-2, the V gene TRBV6-6; D perhaps matches TRBD2 (5 bases). The CDR3 has 16 amino acids. Trimming took 1 base from V and 4 from J, leaving 13 bases between them. Germline lookup yields CDR1 MNHNY and CDR2 SVGAGI (reference sequence). The CDR3 loop is CASSYYRAESTGELFF. DNA of the CDR3: TGTGCCAGCAGTTACTATAGAGCGGAGAGCACCGGGGAGCTGTTTTTT.

This rearrangement joins TRBV28 to TRBJ2-1; a possible D gene is TRBD2 (5 bases). This CDR3 region has 14 residues. V was shortened by 7 bases and J by 0 bases, with 10 bases between the two germline ends. Germline V lookup: CDR1 MDHEN, CDR2 SYDVKM. The CDR3 is CASIGLGSYNEQFF. As DNA, the CDR3 is TGTGCCAGCATCGGACTCGGCTCCTACAATGAGCAGTTCTTC. Variable domain in full (rest from reference TRBV28 and TRBJ2-1): DVKVTQSSRYLVKRTGEKVFLECVQDMDHENMFWYRQDPGLGLRLIYFSYDVKMKEKGDIPEGYSVSREKKERFSLILESASTNQTSMYLCASIGLGSYNEQFFGPGTRLTVL.

The chain combines TRBV28 with TRBJ2-7; 9 bases are shared with TRBD1. V trimming: 7 bases; J trimming: 4 bases; junction bases outside the gene matches: 11. Germline values: CDR1 MDHEN, CDR2 SYDVKM. The CDR3 length is 15 residues. CDR3 residues: CASTSPGQGIYEQYF. The CDR3 DNA reads as TGTGCCAGCACTTCTCCGGGACAGGGAATTTACGAGCAGTACTTC.

This rearrangement joins TRBV27 to TRBJ2-7, with 7 bases matching TRBD1. The CDR3 consists of 13 residues. V shed 6 bases and J 4 bases; nucleotides not matched to a gene: 6. Looked up from germline, CDR1 is MNHEY and CDR2 is SMNVEV (reference sequence). The CDR3 spells CASRPDRAYEQYF. CDR3 coding DNA: TGTGCCAGCAGGCCAGACAGGGCTTACGAGCAGTACTTC.

The chain is built from TRBV24-1 and TRBJ2-2; the match to TRBD2 covers 14 bases. The germline V gene encodes CDR1 KGHDR and CDR2 SFDVKD. This CDR3 has 15 amino acids. V was pared by 7 bases and J by 3 bases, with 0 bases of the junction left unmatched. The CDR3 sequence: CATRGLAGDTGELFF. The CDR3 region has the DNA TGTGCCACCAGGGGACTAGCGGGGGACACCGGGGAGCTGTTTTTT.

This clone was recorded only once. The rearrangement joins TRBV2 to TRBJ2-7; D gene ambiguous. This CDR3 spans 11 amino acids. V lost 8 bases to trimming and J lost 4 bases, with 9 bases between them. Germline CDR1 is SNHLY and CDR2 is FYNNEI. The DNA for the CDR3 is TGTGCCAGCGGCCCTTTATACGAGCAGTACTTC. Protein product: CASGPLYEQYF.

The sample holds one count of this clone. V is TRBV19 and J is TRBJ2-3, with D perhaps matching TRBD2 (5 bases). This CDR3 has 13 amino acids. Germline V gene data show CDR1 as LNHDA and CDR2 as SQIVND (reference sequence). Trimming shortened V by 1 base and J by 13 bases, and 15 bases separated the two germline ends. This CDR3 reads CASSIGDGVRKYF. The CDR3 coding sequence is TGTGCCAGTAGTATAGGTGACGGGGTCAGGAAGTATTTT. The whole variable domain, remainder taken from reference TRBV19 and TRBJ2-3, is DGGITQSPKYLFRKEGQNVTLSCEQNLNHDAMYWYRQDPGQGLRLIYYSQIVNDFQKGDIAEGYSVSREKKESFPLTVTSAQKNPTAFYLCASSIGDGVRKYFGPGTRLTVL.

The chain links TRBV30 to TRBJ1-2, with 8 bases lining up with TRBD1. The CDR3 extends over 13 amino acids. With 3 bases clipped from V and 4 bases from J, the junction kept 4 bases outside the gene matches. Germline CDR1 is GTSNPN and CDR2 is SVGIG (reference sequence). The CDR3 is CAWRPGQVYGYTF. CDR3 DNA sequence: TGTGCCTGGAGGCCGGGACAGGTCTATGGCTACACCTTC.

The rearrangement joins TRBV6-7 to TRBJ2-5; 11 nucleotides match TRBD2. TRBV6-7 is annotated as an ORF whose role is uncertain. The CDR3 consists of 16 residues. V shed 8 bases, J shed 5 bases, and the junction held 13 bases outside the gene matches. CDR3 bases: TGTGCCAGCTTTACTAGCGGGAGTTCTTGTGGGGAGACCCAGTACTTC. Its translation is CASFTSGSSCGETQYF.

J is TRBJ1-2 and V is TRBV6-5; tentative D call: TRBD1 (6 bases). Germline loops: CDR1 MNHEY, CDR2 SVGAGI. V lost 6 bases to trimming and J lost 4 bases, with 18 bases between them. The CDR3 is 15 amino acids. CDR3 nucleotides: TGTGCCAGCAGCCCCACGGGACATCGCATCTATGGCTACACCTTC. Protein: CASSPTGHRIYGYTF.

The genes are TRBV2 and TRBJ2-3; 10 nucleotides line up with TRBD2. Losses at the gene ends were 8 bases for V and 5 bases for J; bases not matched to a gene: 16. This CDR3 region has 17 residues. Per the germline V gene, CDR1 is SNHLY and CDR2 is FYNNEI. The CDR3 spells CASRVALTSGLIDTQYF. The CDR3 DNA is TGTGCCAGCCGAGTGGCTCTGACTAGCGGGTTGATAGATACGCAGTATTTT.

The rearrangement links TRBV15 to TRBJ2-3; D is ambiguous. Germline V CDR1 and CDR2: LNHNV, YYDKDF (reference sequence). This CDR3 region has 11 residues. Trimming pared 6 bases from V and 6 bases from J, leaving 7 bases between. In DNA, the CDR3 is TGTGCCACCAGTGAGAGCGATACGCAGTATTTT. It translates to CATSESDTQYF.

This chain joins TRBV27 and TRBJ2-3, with a tentative D call TRBD2 (5 bases). Looked up from germline, CDR1 is MNHEY and CDR2 is SMNVEV (reference sequence). V was shortened by 8 bases and J by 1 base, with 10 bases between the two germline ends. This CDR3 is 13 amino acids long. The CDR3 DNA reads as TGTGCCAGCCGGACTCTCGGCACAGATACGCAGTATTTT. Residues: CASRTLGTDTQYF.

The chain couples TRBV9 to TRBJ1-2, with unresolved D. Trimming took off 4 bases at V and 7 bases at J, with 20 bases between the two ends. Germline loops: CDR1 SGDLS, CDR2 YYNGEE. The CDR3 loop spans 15 amino acids. The CDR3, as DNA: TGTGCCAGCAGCCCCGGCCCCAATGTAAAGCGTGGCTACACCTTC. As protein: CASSPGPNVKRGYTF.

For this clone: Being one base from a much bigger clone, this may be a read error. V is TRBV27 and J is TRBJ1-6, with 7 bases fitting TRBD1. Germline V gene lookup returns CDR1 MNHEY and CDR2 SMNVEV (reference sequence). The CDR3 length is 15 residues. Germline trimming cut 6 bases from V and 3 bases from J; bases unmatched to any gene: 5. CDR3 amino acids: CASSVQGNYNSPLHF. CDR3 DNA: TGTGCCAGCAGCGTACAGGGGAACTATAATTCACCCCTCCACTTT.

This chain joins TRBV5-5 and TRBJ2-7; 10 bases line up with TRBD1. V lost 4 bases to trimming and J lost 4 bases; unmatched junction nucleotides: 8. From germline, CDR1 is SGHKS and CDR2 YYEKEE (reference sequence). This CDR3 has 15 residues. The CDR3 sequence is CASSPETGGAYEQYF. CDR3 nucleotides: TGTGCCAGCAGCCCAGAGACAGGGGGCGCGTACGAGCAGTACTTC.

This chain joins TRBV25-1 and TRBJ1-2; 11 bases align to TRBD1. V lost 3 bases, J lost 8 bases, and 8 bases stayed unmatched. The CDR3 runs to 15 residues. Germline CDR1 MGHDK, CDR2 SYGVNS. CDR3 amino acids: CASSDRDRGVRGYTF. CDR3 nucleotide sequence: TGTGCCAGCAGTGACCGGGACAGGGGGGTACGCGGCTACACCTTC.

The chain employs TRBV5-4 and TRBJ1-6, with a tentative D call TRBD1 (6 bases). With 2 bases removed from V and 7 bases from J, the gap between germline ends came to 10 bases. Per the germline V gene, CDR1 is SGHNT and CDR2 is YYREEE (reference sequence). There are 14 residues in the CDR3. The CDR3 DNA follows: TGTGCCAGCAGCTTCCGGGACAAGAATTCACCCCTCCACTTT. As protein: CASSFRDKNSPLHF.

The chain uses TRBV10-3 and TRBJ2-3; D perhaps matches TRBD1 (6 bases). The ends were cut back, 0 bases at V and 7 bases at J, with 20 bases in the middle. Germline assignment: CDR1 ENHRY and CDR2 SYGVKD. The CDR3 sequence is 17 residues long. The CDR3: CAISESIQGPEGYTQYF. Here the CDR3 DNA reads TGTGCCATCAGTGAGTCTATTCAGGGGCCCGAGGGCTATACGCAGTATTTT.

This clone was picked up one time. The V call is TRBV2, the J call TRBJ1-5; a weak D match, TRBD1 (6 bases). The germline V gene encodes CDR1 SNHLY and CDR2 FYNNEI. V was trimmed by 8 bases and J by 2 bases, leaving 16 bases between them. The CDR3 runs to 15 residues. The CDR3 reads CASSTDRMRNQPQHF. In DNA form, the CDR3 reads TGTGCCAGCTCGACGGACAGAATGCGCAATCAGCCCCAGCATTTT.

V usage is TRBV4-1 and J usage is TRBJ1-1; D is uncertain. CDR1 and CDR2 (germline): MGHRA, YSYEKL. CDR3 length: 13 residues. The V gene lost 1 base and the J gene lost 4 bases, with 7 bases spanning the gap. The CDR3 DNA follows: TGCGCCAGCAGCCAAGGTTCGTCCACTGAAGCTTTCTTT. It yields the protein CASSQGSSTEAFF.